Listed below are T cell receptor beta chains from one sample, sequenced in a study of blood T cell repertoires in COVID-19. The protocol was immunoSEQ multiplex PCR, while the TCRdb copy is restricted to in-frame clones and leaves out a portion. The data show fewer than 45,000 clones, approximately 85% seen once. Sequencing was performed on peripheral blood. The receptors here all came from a woman aged 80 or older with acute or convalescent COVID-19. Each CDR3 is given with its conserved first and last residue. Each record gives: clone size, J gene, V gene, D gene, CDR3 protein, CDR3 DNA. A D gene is named only where the DNA matches it firmly. Some rows have no size entry. The others give once, few or many, or a class for an expanded clone.

NA | TRBJ2-5 | TRBV30 | NA | CAWSVEETQYF | TGTGCCTGGAGTGTAGAGGAGACCCAGTACTTC
NA | TRBJ2-5 | TRBV3-1/TRBV3-2 | TRBD2 | CASKTGTSGIQETQYF | TGTGCCAGCAAGACCGGGACTAGCGGGATCCAAGAGACCCAGTACTTC
NA | TRBJ1-3 | TRBV10-1 | NA | CASSQNRGNTIYF | TGCGCCAGCAGTCAGAATCGTGGAAACACCATATATTTT
NA | TRBJ1-1 | TRBV7-8 | NA | CASSLGQYTEAFF | TGTGCCAGCAGCTTAGGACAATACACTGAAGCTTTCTTT
NA | TRBJ1-3 | TRBV3-1/TRBV3-2 | NA | CASSRGQLGNTIYF | TGTGCCAGCAGCCGAGGACAGCTTGGAAACACCATATATTTT
NA | TRBJ1-4 | TRBV21-1 | NA | CASSKPDRGHEKLFF | TGTGCCAGCAGCAAACCGGACAGGGGTCATGAAAAACTGTTTTTT
NA | TRBJ2-7 | TRBV3-1/TRBV3-2 | TRBD1 | CASSRRGGLSSYEQYF | TGTGCCAGCAGCCGCCGAGGGGGCCTTAGCTCCTACGAGCAGTACTTC
once | TRBJ1-1 | TRBV30 | TRBD1 | CAWLQGVKNTEAFF | TGTGCCTGGCTACAGGGGGTTAAGAACACTGAAGCTTTCTTT
NA | TRBJ2-5 | TRBV2 | TRBD2 | CASRGGRARETQYF | TGTGCCAGCAGGGGAGGGAGGGCACGAGAGACCCAGTACTTC
NA | TRBJ1-1 | TRBV10-3 | TRBD1 | CAISLDRANTEAFF | TGTGCCATCAGTCTCGACAGGGCAAACACTGAAGCTTTCTTT
NA | TRBJ2-5 | TRBV30 | TRBD1 | CARKTTGGETQYF | TGTGCCCGCAAGACTACAGGGGGGGAGACCCAGTACTTC
NA | TRBJ2-3 | TRBV9 | TRBD2 | CASSVGLAGETTDTQYF | TGTGCCAGCAGCGTAGGTCTAGCGGGAGAAACCACAGATACGCAGTATTTT
NA | TRBJ2-7 | TRBV24-1 | TRBD1 | CATSDPGQGGFEQYF | TGTGCCACCAGTGACCCGGGACAGGGGGGGTTCGAGCAGTACTTC
NA | TRBJ2-7 | TRBV2 | NA | CASSETSGKSGQYF | TGTGCCAGCAGTGAAACCTCAGGGAAGTCGGGGCAGTACTTC
NA | TRBJ2-1 | TRBV7-8 | TRBD2 | CASSPGLINNEQFF | TGTGCCAGCAGCCCGGGACTAATTAACAATGAGCAGTTCTTC
NA | TRBJ2-5 | TRBV5-1 | NA | CASSPVGEETQYF | TGCGCCAGCAGCCCGGTCGGGGAAGAGACCCAGTACTTC
NA | TRBJ1-2 | TRBV28 | NA | CASSLTYYGYTF | TGTGCCAGCAGTTTAACCTATTATGGCTACACCTTC
NA | TRBJ1-3 | TRBV9 | NA | CASSLIATGSGNTIYF | TGTGCCAGCAGCCTTATCGCGACAGGCTCTGGAAACACCATATATTTT
NA | TRBJ1-1 | TRBV12-3/TRBV12-4 | NA | CASRPVTEAFF | TGTGCCAGCAGGCCGGTGACTGAAGCTTTCTTT
NA | TRBJ1-2 | TRBV5-4 | TRBD1 | CASSLGGTVDGYTF | TGTGCCAGCAGCTTGGGTGGGACAGTGGATGGCTACACCTTC
NA | TRBJ1-2 | TRBV2 | NA | CASTSLYGYTF | TGTGCCAGTACCAGTCTCTATGGCTACACCTTC
few | TRBJ2-3 | TRBV5-1 | TRBD2 | CASSLRRGLAGSLVTDTQYF | TGCGCCAGCAGCTTGAGGAGAGGGCTAGCGGGGTCCCTCGTCACAGATACGCAGTATTTT
NA | TRBJ1-1 | TRBV19 | NA | CASSILLNTEAFF | TGTGCCAGTAGTATCCTCCTTAACACTGAAGCTTTCTTT
NA | TRBJ2-3 | TRBV5-1 | TRBD2 | CASGPTSGRPVTDTQYF | TGCGCCAGCGGCCCGACTAGCGGGAGGCCGGTCACAGATACGCAGTATTTT
NA | TRBJ1-2 | TRBV21-1 | NA | CASRPGDYGYTF | TGTGCCAGCAGACCAGGGGACTATGGCTACACCTTC
NA | TRBJ1-5 | TRBV20-1 | NA | CSASVDRSNQPQHF | TGCAGTGCTAGTGTAGACAGGTCGAATCAGCCCCAGCATTTT
NA | TRBJ1-4 | TRBV6-4 | NA | CATLTATNEKLFF | TGTGCCACACTTACAGCAACTAATGAAAAACTGTTTTTT
NA | TRBJ2-7 | TRBV28 | NA | CATEGAAGSMAYEQYF | TGTGCCACCGAAGGTGCCGCGGGGAGTATGGCGTACGAGCAGTACTTC
once | TRBJ2-7 | TRBV5-6 | NA | CASSWRSSYEQYF | TGTGCCAGCAGCTGGAGGAGCTCCTACGAGCAGTACTTC
NA | TRBJ2-3 | TRBV5-4 | TRBD2 | CASSFGPAGNTDTQYF | TGTGCCAGCAGCTTCGGGCCAGCGGGGAACACAGATACGCAGTATTTT
NA | TRBJ2-5 | TRBV18 | NA | CASSPVSGVGQETQYF | TGTGCCAGCTCACCCGTGTCAGGGGTAGGCCAAGAGACCCAGTACTTC
once | TRBJ2-3 | TRBV24-1 | NA | CATSDLLSDTQYF | TGTGCCACCAGTGATTTGTTATCAGATACGCAGTATTTT
NA | TRBJ2-3 | TRBV5-1 | TRBD2 | CASSLGTSGDSDTQYF | TGCGCCAGCAGCTTGGGAACTAGCGGAGATTCAGATACGCAGTATTTT
NA | TRBJ1-1 | TRBV7-6 | NA | CASSLQLGPRTEAFF | TGTGCCAGCAGCCTCCAATTAGGCCCGAGGACTGAAGCTTTCTTT
NA | TRBJ2-3 | TRBV28 | TRBD2 | CASNPSGVTDTQYF | TGTGCCAGCAACCCTAGCGGAGTGACAGATACGCAGTATTTT
NA | TRBJ2-7 | TRBV6-5 | NA | CASTGGLYEQYF | TGTGCCAGCACAGGGGGGCTCTACGAGCAGTACTTC
NA | TRBJ2-5 | TRBV27 | NA | CASRLSGLQETQYF | TGTGCCAGCAGGCTTAGCGGACTCCAAGAGACCCAGTACTTC
few | TRBJ2-7 | TRBV3-1/TRBV3-2 | TRBD2 | CASSVDELAGGEQYF | TGTGCCAGCAGTGTCGACGAACTAGCGGGAGGTGAGCAGTACTTC
few | TRBJ1-2 | TRBV27 | TRBD1 | CASRPNAGGGGYTF | TGTGCCAGCAGGCCGAACGCAGGGGGCGGTGGCTACACCTTC
NA | TRBJ2-7 | TRBV19 | NA | CASSLRAGRDYEQYF | TGTGCCAGTAGTTTGCGGGCGGGACGGGACTACGAGCAGTACTTC
few | TRBJ2-7 | TRBV5-4 | TRBD1 | CASSSTGVGEQYF | TGTGCCAGCAGCTCCACAGGGGTAGGCGAGCAGTACTTC
once | TRBJ1-1 | TRBV9 | NA | CASSDPRTVSSEAFF | TGTGCCAGCAGCGACCCTAGGACAGTGAGCTCTGAAGCTTTCTTT
NA | TRBJ2-5 | TRBV6-1 | TRBD2 | CASSDLPSGSFQETQYF | TGTGCCAGCAGTGATCTCCCTAGCGGGAGCTTTCAAGAGACCCAGTACTTC
NA | TRBJ2-1 | TRBV7-2 | TRBD2 | CASTGLAGAWEQFF | TGTGCCAGCACCGGACTAGCGGGAGCTTGGGAGCAGTTCTTC
NA | TRBJ2-1 | TRBV7-9 | TRBD2 | CASSSLPGLAGGPGLEQFF | TGTGCCAGCAGCTCTCTGCCAGGACTAGCGGGAGGGCCAGGCCTTGAGCAGTTCTTC
NA | TRBJ2-7 | TRBV15 | NA | CATSIPRGQKYEQYF | TGTGCCACCAGCATTCCCCGAGGACAGAAATACGAGCAGTACTTC
NA | TRBJ2-5 | TRBV5-1 | TRBD2 | CASSVALAGETQYF | TGCGCCAGCAGCGTAGCACTAGCGGGAGAGACCCAGTACTTC
NA | TRBJ1-4 | TRBV15 | NA | CATSGGPGTNEKLFF | TGTGCCACCAGCGGCGGGCCGGGGACTAATGAAAAACTGTTTTTT
NA | TRBJ2-3 | TRBV14 | TRBD2 | CASSQESGFSGSWADTQYF | TGTGCCAGCAGCCAAGAGAGTGGGTTTAGCGGGAGTTGGGCAGATACGCAGTATTTT
NA | TRBJ1-5 | TRBV18 | NA | CASATGTLGLGNQPQHF | TGTGCCAGCGCAACCGGGACGTTGGGACTGGGCAATCAGCCCCAGCATTTT
medium-sized | TRBJ2-7 | TRBV2 | NA | CARRGGERVGSYEQYF | TGTGCCCGCAGGGGGGGGGAACGGGTGGGCTCCTACGAGCAGTACTTC
once | TRBJ2-1 | TRBV28 | TRBD1 | CASSTAGGIIYEQFF | TGTGCCAGCAGTACAGCAGGGGGCATTATCTATGAGCAGTTCTTC
NA | TRBJ2-1 | TRBV28 | TRBD2 | CASTGWGTSGDQEQFF | TGTGCCAGCACGGGATGGGGGACTAGCGGGGATCAAGAGCAGTTCTTC
NA | TRBJ2-1 | TRBV6-4 | TRBD2 | CASRPTSGAGMGEQFF | TGTGCCAGCAGGCCGACTAGCGGGGCTGGCATGGGTGAGCAGTTCTTC
NA | TRBJ1-5 | TRBV6-1 | NA | CASSEIFGGNQPQHF | TGTGCCAGCAGTGAAATATTCGGGGGCAATCAGCCCCAGCATTTT